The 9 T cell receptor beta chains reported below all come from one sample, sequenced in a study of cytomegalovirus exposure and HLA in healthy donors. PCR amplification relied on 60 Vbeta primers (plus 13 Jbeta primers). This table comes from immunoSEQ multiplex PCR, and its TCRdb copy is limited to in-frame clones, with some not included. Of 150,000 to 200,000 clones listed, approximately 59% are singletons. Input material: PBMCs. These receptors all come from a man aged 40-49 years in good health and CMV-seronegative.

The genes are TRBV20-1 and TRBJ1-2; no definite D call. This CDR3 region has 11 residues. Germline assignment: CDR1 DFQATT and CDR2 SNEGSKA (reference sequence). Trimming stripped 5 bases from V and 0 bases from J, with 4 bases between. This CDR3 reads CSALPNYGYTF. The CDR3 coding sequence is TGCAGTGCTCTTCCTAACTATGGCTACACCTTC.

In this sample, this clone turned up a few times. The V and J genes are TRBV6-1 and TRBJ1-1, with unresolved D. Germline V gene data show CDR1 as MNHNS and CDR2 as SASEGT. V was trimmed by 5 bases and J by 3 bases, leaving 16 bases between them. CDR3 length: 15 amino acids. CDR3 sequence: CASSTTPSPDTEAFF. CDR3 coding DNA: TGTGCCAGCAGTACTACGCCCTCCCCGGACACTGAAGCTTTCTTT.

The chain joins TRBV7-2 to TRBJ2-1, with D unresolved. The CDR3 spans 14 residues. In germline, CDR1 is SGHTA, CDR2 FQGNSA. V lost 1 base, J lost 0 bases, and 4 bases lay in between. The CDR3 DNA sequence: TGTGCCAGCAGCTTAGTCGGCTCCTACAATGAGCAGTTCTTC. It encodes CASSLVGSYNEQFF.

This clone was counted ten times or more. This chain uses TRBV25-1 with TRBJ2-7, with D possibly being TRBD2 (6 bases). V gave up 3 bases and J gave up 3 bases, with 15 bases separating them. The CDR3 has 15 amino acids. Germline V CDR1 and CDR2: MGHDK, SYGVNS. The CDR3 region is CASSERESARYEQYF. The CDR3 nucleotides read TGTGCCAGCAGTGAGCGGGAATCGGCCCGCTACGAGCAGTACTTC.

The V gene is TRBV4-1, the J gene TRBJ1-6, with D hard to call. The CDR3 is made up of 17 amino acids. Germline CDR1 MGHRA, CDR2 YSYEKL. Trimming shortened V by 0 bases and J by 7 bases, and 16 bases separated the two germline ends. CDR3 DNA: TGCGCCAGCAGCCAAGACCTGCCCGCGGCGAGAAATTCACCCCTCCACTTT. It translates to CASSQDLPAARNSPLHF.

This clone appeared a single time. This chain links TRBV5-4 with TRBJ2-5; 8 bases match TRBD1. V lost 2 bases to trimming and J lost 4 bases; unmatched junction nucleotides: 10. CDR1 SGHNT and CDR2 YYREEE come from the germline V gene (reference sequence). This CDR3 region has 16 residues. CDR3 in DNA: TGTGCCAGCAGCTTCTCCAGGGGGCTCGGGCGAGAGACCCAGTACTTC. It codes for CASSFSRGLGRETQYF.

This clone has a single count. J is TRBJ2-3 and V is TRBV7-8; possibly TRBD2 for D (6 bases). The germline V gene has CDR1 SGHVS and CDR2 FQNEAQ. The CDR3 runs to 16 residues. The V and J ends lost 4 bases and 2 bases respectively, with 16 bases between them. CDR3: CASSSPRRDYTDTQYF. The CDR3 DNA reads TGTGCCAGCAGCTCCCCCCGGCGGGATTACACAGATACGCAGTATTTT.

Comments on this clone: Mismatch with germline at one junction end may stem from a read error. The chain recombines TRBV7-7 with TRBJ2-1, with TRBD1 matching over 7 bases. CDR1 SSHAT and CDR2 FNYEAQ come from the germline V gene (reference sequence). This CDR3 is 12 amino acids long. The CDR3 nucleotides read TGTGCTAGCAGCCCCCAGGGGGATGAGCAGTTCTTC. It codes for CASSPQGDEQFF.

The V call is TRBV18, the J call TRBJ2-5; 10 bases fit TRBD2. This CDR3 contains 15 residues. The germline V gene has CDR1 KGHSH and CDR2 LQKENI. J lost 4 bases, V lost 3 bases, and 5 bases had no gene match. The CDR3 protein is CASSPPLAGAETQYF. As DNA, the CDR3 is TGTGCCAGCTCACCTCCCCTAGCGGGGGCAGAGACCCAGTACTTC.